This T cell receptor beta chain was recorded in a study of blood T cell repertoires in COVID-19. Libraries were prepared by immunoSEQ multiplex PCR; TCRdb keeps only in-frame clonotypes and omits some of them. The repertoire consists of roughly 100,000 clones, with about 85% occurring once and the leading ten covering 4.1%. The V end was cut by 1 base, the J end by 1 base, with 10 bases between. Germline assignment: CDR1 SGHDT and CDR2 YYEEEE. This CDR3 is built from 15 residues. The sample taken for sequencing was peripheral blood. This TCR came from a man aged 45-60 years with acute or convalescent COVID-19. The rearrangement uses TRBV5-6 and TRBJ2-3, with a possible D match to TRBD2 (6 bases). The CDR3 is CASSLFPSGTDTQYF. CDR3 DNA: TGTGCCAGCAGCTTGTTCCCTAGCGGCACAGATACGCAGTATTTT.